This paragraph reports one T cell receptor (beta chain). These data come from a study of blood T cell repertoires in COVID-19. Overall study context: The study drew acute and convalescent COVID-19 samples from the United States, Italy and Spain. PBMCs, B-cell-depleted T cells, or T cells provided the cDNA or gDNA that made up the material.

In the original analysis: Cell counts per sample came from amplifying reference gene primers. Assay used: immunoSEQ multiplex PCR; TCRdb lists only in-frame clones, some missing. That table supplies the V and J calls and clone size; D and trimming were determined from the DNA. The profile shows approximately 110,000 clones, over 80% of them singletons. The germline V gene has CDR1 MNHEY and CDR2 SMNVEV (reference sequence). V lost 5 bases and J lost 4; bases outside the gene matches: 5. The CDR3 loop spans 15 amino acids. The clonotype comes from a woman aged 60-75 years with acute or convalescent COVID-19. This chain connects TRBV27 to TRBJ2-1, with 10 nucleotides matching TRBD1. The sample comprised peripheral blood. CDR3 sequence reads: CASSRGQGVYNEQFF. The DNA of the CDR3 is TGTGCCAGCAGTAGAGGACAGGGGGTATACAATGAGCAGTTCTTC.